These 17 T cell receptor beta chains came from one sample sequenced in a study of blood T cell repertoires in COVID-19. Method: immunoSEQ multiplex PCR; TCRdb's copy keeps in-frame clones and lacks some. The top ten hold 6.8% of the sample, which has approximately 300,000 clones, over 75% seen once. Specimen: peripheral blood. The receptors stem from a woman younger than 45 with COVID-19, enrolled during active disease.

J is TRBJ2-7 and V is TRBV25-1; 8 nucleotides match TRBD1. With 3 bases clipped from V and 6 bases from J, the junction kept 4 bases outside the gene matches. CDR1 is MGHDK and CDR2 is SYGVNS in the germline V gene. The CDR3 extends over 13 amino acids. The CDR3 spells CASSDPGGLEQYF. The CDR3 nucleotides read TGTGCCAGCAGTGATCCAGGGGGCCTCGAGCAGTACTTC.

This clone appeared a single time. The chain is built from TRBV9 and TRBJ1-5, with 9 bases identical to TRBD1. The CDR3 sequence is 13 residues long. Trimming cost V 4 bases and J 9 bases; bases outside gene matches: 5. Germline V CDR1 and CDR2: SGDLS, YYNGEE. CDR3 protein: CASSPGQGRPQHF. CDR3 bases: TGTGCCAGCAGCCCGGGACAGGGACGGCCCCAGCATTTT.

The chain joins TRBV4-3 to TRBJ2-2, with D unclear. Trimming left V 2 bases short and J 5 bases short, with 6 bases between. This CDR3 has 13 amino acids. Germline CDR1 and CDR2: LGHNA and YSLEER. The CDR3 sequence is CASSQTDTGELFF. The CDR3 coding sequence is TGCGCCAGCAGCCAAACAGATACCGGGGAGCTGTTTTTT.

This chain joins TRBV27 and TRBJ1-2, with D tentatively TRBD1 (5 bases). CDR1 and CDR2 from the germline V gene are MNHEY and SMNVEV (reference sequence). V lost 4 bases and J 3 bases, leaving 21 bases between the germline ends. This CDR3 is built from 17 residues. CDR3: CASSSMPRQGPYYGYTF. CDR3 nucleotide sequence: TGTGCCAGCAGTTCTATGCCTCGGCAGGGCCCATACTATGGCTACACCTTC.

The CDR3 nucleotides are TGTGCCAGCAGCTCGTTCCCGGGACAGGGCAATCAGCCCCAGCATTTT. Encoded protein: CASSSFPGQGNQPQHF. The rearrangement links TRBV7-2 to TRBJ1-5; 8 nucleotides align to TRBD1. The germline CDR1 and CDR2 sequences are SGHTA and FQGNSA. The CDR3 consists of 16 residues. V lost 4 bases and J lost 2; bases outside the gene matches: 7.

This chain connects TRBV20-1 to TRBJ2-7; 10 bases are shared with TRBD2. The germline CDR1 and CDR2 sequences are DFQATT and SNEGSKA (reference sequence). The CDR3 is 14 amino acids. After removal of 3 bases from V and 3 bases from J, the junction contained 5 bases not matched to a gene. The CDR3, as DNA: TGCAGTGCTAGTGTACTAGCGGGATACTACGAGCAGTACTTC. It yields the protein CSASVLAGYYEQYF.

This rearrangement joins TRBV5-1 to TRBJ1-2; D uncertain. From germline, CDR1 is SGHRS and CDR2 YFSETQ. Trimming removed 4 bases from V and 4 bases from J, with 11 bases in between. The CDR3 runs 13 residues. CDR3 nucleotides: TGCGCCAGCAGCCAGGCCCTGGGCTATGGCTACACCTTC. This gives the protein CASSQALGYGYTF.

This chain links TRBV5-1 with TRBJ2-5, with 14 bases lining up with TRBD2. J lost 5 bases, V lost 8 bases, and 8 bases had no gene match. The CDR3 runs 15 residues. Germline-derived CDR1 and CDR2 are SGHRS and YFSETQ. The CDR3 loop reads CASPRTSGRRETQYF. In DNA, the CDR3 is TGCGCCAGTCCTAGGACTAGCGGGAGGCGGGAGACCCAGTACTTC.

The J gene is TRBJ2-5, the V gene TRBV5-6; D is perhaps TRBD2 (6 bases). The CDR3 covers 13 residues. V was pared by 4 bases and J by 5 bases, with 12 bases between. The germline V gene has CDR1 SGHDT and CDR2 YYEEEE. The chain's CDR3 is CASSRRAGETQYF. In DNA form, the CDR3 reads TGTGCCAGCAGCCGGAGGGCCGGGGAGACCCAGTACTTC.

This clone has a single count. The chain employs TRBV14 and TRBJ2-7; D not resolved. Trimming took off 1 base at V and 9 bases at J, with 13 bases between the two ends. Germline lookup yields CDR1 SGHDN and CDR2 FVKESK. The CDR3 sequence is 13 residues long. The CDR3 reads CASSQAPPGGQYF. CDR3 sequence (DNA): TGTGCCAGCAGCCAAGCCCCCCCAGGTGGGCAGTACTTC.

The chain combines TRBV28 with TRBJ1-4, with 8 bases fitting TRBD1. CDR1 and CDR2 (germline): MDHEN, SYDVKM. This CDR3 is 13 amino acids long. After removal of 8 bases from V and 6 bases from J, the junction contained 5 bases not matched to a gene. The CDR3 here is CASGGGQDEKLFF. CDR3 DNA: TGTGCCAGCGGTGGGGGACAGGATGAAAAACTGTTTTTT.

This clone was picked up one time. The chain combines TRBV30 with TRBJ1-1; D is perhaps TRBD1 (5 bases). CDR3 length: 14 residues. Germline V lookup: CDR1 GTSNPN, CDR2 SVGIG (reference sequence). The V gene lost 0 bases and the J gene lost 5 bases, with 13 bases spanning the gap. The DNA for the CDR3 is TGTGCCTGGAGTGTGGGGGGGGGAAGGACTGAAGCTTTCTTT. Protein sequence: CAWSVGGGRTEAFF.

This clone was seen just once. The V and J genes are TRBV29-1 and TRBJ2-7; 7 nucleotides agree with TRBD1. Germline CDR1 SQVTM, CDR2 ANQGSEA. The CDR3 loop spans 11 amino acids. The V gene end was trimmed by 4 bases and the J gene end by 5 bases; junction bases not matched to a gene: 2. CDR3 nucleotide sequence: TGCAGCGTTGGACAGGGCGACGAGCAGTACTTC. It encodes CSVGQGDEQYF.

This rearrangement joins TRBV6-5 to TRBJ1-5; TRBD1 matches 8 bases. CDR1 and CDR2 (germline): MNHEY, SVGAGI. This CDR3 has 14 residues. V lost 6 bases to trimming and J lost 2 bases; unmatched junction nucleotides: 3. Here the CDR3 DNA reads TGTGCCAGCAGGCCGGGACAGGGCAATCAGCCCCAGCATTTT. It encodes CASRPGQGNQPQHF.

CDR3 sequence: CATSRDMYNEQFF. DNA for the CDR3: TGTGCCACCAGCAGAGATATGTACAATGAGCAGTTCTTC. This chain links TRBV15 with TRBJ2-1; D call uncertain. The CDR3 consists of 13 residues. Trimming took off 0 bases at V and 4 bases at J, with 4 bases between the two ends. Germline CDR1 LNHNV, CDR2 YYDKDF (reference sequence).

The rearrangement joins TRBV5-1 to TRBJ2-4, with TRBD2 matching over 13 bases. CDR1 SGHRS and CDR2 YFSETQ come from the germline V gene. V shed 0 bases and J 7 bases; nucleotides not matched to a gene: 7. The CDR3 covers 17 residues. This chain's CDR3 is CASSLEGLAGRGNIQYF. CDR3 in DNA: TGCGCCAGCAGCTTGGAGGGACTAGCGGGGCGGGGGAACATTCAGTACTTC.

Concerning this clone: A read error may produce the germline difference seen at one junction end. The chain has TRBV27 and TRBJ2-7, with 14 nucleotides matching TRBD2. From germline, CDR1 is MNHEY and CDR2 SMNVEV (reference sequence). The CDR3 is 19 amino acids. CDR3 loop: CASSLSGTSGRLFVYEQYF. The CDR3, as DNA: TGTGCCAGCAGTCTATCCGGGACTAGCGGGAGACTGTTTGTCTACGAGCAGTACTTC.